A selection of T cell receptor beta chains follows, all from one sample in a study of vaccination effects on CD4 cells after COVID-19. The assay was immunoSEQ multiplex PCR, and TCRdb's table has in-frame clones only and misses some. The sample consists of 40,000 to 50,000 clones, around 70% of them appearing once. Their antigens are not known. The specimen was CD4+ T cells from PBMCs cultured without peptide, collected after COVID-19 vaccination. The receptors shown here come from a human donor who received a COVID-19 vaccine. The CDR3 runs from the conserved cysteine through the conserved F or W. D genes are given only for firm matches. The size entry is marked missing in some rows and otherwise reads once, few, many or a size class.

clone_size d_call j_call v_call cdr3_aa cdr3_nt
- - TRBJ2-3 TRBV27 CASSIQGLRSDTQYF TGTGCCAGCAGTATTCAGGGTTTGCGCTCAGATACGCAGTATTTT
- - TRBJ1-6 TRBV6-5 CASRLGTVDSPLHF TGTGCCAGCAGGCTCGGGACGGTAGATTCACCCCTCCACTTT
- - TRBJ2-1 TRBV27 CASSFGRYNEQFF TGTGCCAGCAGTTTTGGGCGGTACAATGAGCAGTTCTTC
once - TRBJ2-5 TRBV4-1 CASSRWTGRDETQYF TGCGCCAGCAGCCGCTGGACAGGGAGGGACGAGACCCAGTACTTC
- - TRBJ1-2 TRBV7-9 CASSDQDSIIYGYTF TGTGCCAGCAGCGACCAGGACAGTATTATCTATGGCTACACCTTC
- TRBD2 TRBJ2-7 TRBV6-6 CASSRPQTSGINHEQYF TGTGCCAGCAGTCGCCCCCAGACTAGCGGGATAAACCACGAGCAGTACTTC
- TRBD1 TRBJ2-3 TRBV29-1 CSVAGTVTDTQYF TGCAGCGTTGCCGGGACAGTCACAGATACGCAGTATTTT
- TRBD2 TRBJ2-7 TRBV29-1 CSVPGTSGSYEQYF TGCAGCGTCCCAGGGACTAGCGGGAGCTACGAGCAGTACTTC
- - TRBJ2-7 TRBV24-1 CATSDPGTSSYEQYF TGTGCCACCAGTGATCCCGGGACAAGTTCCTACGAGCAGTACTTC
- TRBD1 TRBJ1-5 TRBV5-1 CASSLGQGEGPQHF TGCGCCAGCAGCTTGGGACAGGGGGAAGGGCCCCAGCATTTT
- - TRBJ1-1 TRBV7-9 CASSSGRQNTEAFF TGTGCCAGCAGCTCGGGACGGCAGAACACTGAAGCTTTCTTT
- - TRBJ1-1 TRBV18 CASSTGGTEAFF TGTGCCAGCTCAACGGGAGGCACTGAAGCTTTCTTT
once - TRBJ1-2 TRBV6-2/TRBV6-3 CASSWDIAYGYTF TGTGCCAGCAGTTGGGACATTGCCTATGGCTACACCTTC
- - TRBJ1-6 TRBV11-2 CASSSWRYNSPLHF TGTGCCAGCAGCTCGTGGAGATATAATTCACCCCTCCACTTT
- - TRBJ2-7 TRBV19 CASSIEGRGSEQYF TGTGCCAGTAGTATAGAAGGTAGAGGATCCGAGCAGTACTTC
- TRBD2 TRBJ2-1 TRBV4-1 CASSQVKGLAGDRSYNEQFF TGCGCCAGCAGCCAAGTTAAGGGACTAGCGGGGGATCGGTCCTACAATGAGCAGTTCTTC
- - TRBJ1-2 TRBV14 CASSQDVWNRVGYTF TGTGCCAGCAGCCAAGATGTTTGGAACAGGGTTGGCTACACCTTC
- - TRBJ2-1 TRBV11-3 CASSLADVQEQFF TGTGCCAGCAGCTTAGCGGATGTCCAAGAGCAGTTCTTC
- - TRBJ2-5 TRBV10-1 CASSESGQETQYF TGCGCCAGCAGTGAGTCGGGCCAAGAGACCCAGTACTTC
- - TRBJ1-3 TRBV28 CATHNRGSSGNTIYF TGTGCCACCCATAATCGCGGTTCCTCTGGAAACACCATATATTTT
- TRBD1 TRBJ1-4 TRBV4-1 CASSQDRGQEKLFF TGCGCCAGCAGCCAAGACAGGGGGCAGGAAAAACTGTTTTTT
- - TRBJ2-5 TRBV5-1 CASSLAGAWGETQYF TGCGCCAGCAGCTTGGCTGGGGCTTGGGGGGAGACCCAGTACTTC
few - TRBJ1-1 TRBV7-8 CASSLVFRAKNTEAFF TGTGCCAGCAGCTTAGTATTTAGGGCAAAGAACACTGAAGCTTTCTTT
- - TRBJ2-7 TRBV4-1 CASSQDPGRLRGSGEQYF TGCGCCAGCAGCCAAGACCCGGGTCGGTTGCGGGGATCGGGGGAGCAGTACTTC
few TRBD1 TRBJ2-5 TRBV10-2 CASSESGTGGETQYF TGCGCCAGCAGTGAATCCGGGACAGGGGGAGAGACCCAGTACTTC
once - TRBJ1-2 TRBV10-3 CAISEPRGRGEANYGYTF TGTGCCATCAGTGAGCCCCGTGGACGGGGCGAAGCTAACTATGGCTACACCTTC
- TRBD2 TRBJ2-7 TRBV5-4 CASSPRMGGNEQYF TGTGCCAGCAGCCCGCGGATGGGGGGGAACGAGCAGTACTTC
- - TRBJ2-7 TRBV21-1 CASSNRDRKTYEQYF TGTGCCAGCAGCAACCGGGACAGGAAAACCTACGAGCAGTACTTC
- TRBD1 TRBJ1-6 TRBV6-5 CASSLRDRDSPLHF TGTGCCAGCAGTCTCCGGGACAGGGATTCACCCCTCCACTTT
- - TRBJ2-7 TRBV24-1 CATSDGGQSTSYEQYF TGTGCCACCAGTGACGGCGGACAGAGTACCTCCTACGAGCAGTACTTC
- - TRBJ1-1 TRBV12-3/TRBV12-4 CASSRGMNTEAFF TGTGCCAGCAGCCGAGGGATGAACACTGAAGCTTTCTTT
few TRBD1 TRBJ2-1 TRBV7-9 CASSPTKGQYNEQFF TGTGCCAGCAGCCCGACGAAGGGACAGTACAATGAGCAGTTCTTC
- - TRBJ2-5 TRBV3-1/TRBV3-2 CASSQGGWGSGETQYF TGTGCCAGCAGCCAAGGAGGGTGGGGGAGTGGCGAGACCCAGTACTTC
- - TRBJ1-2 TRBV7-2 CASSSGPRRGYGYTF TGTGCCAGCAGCTCCGGCCCCCGGCGGGGATATGGCTACACCTTC
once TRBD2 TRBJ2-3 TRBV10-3 CAIGRSGRSEDTQYF TGTGCCATCGGGCGTAGCGGGAGGAGCGAAGATACGCAGTATTTT
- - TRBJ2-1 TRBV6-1 CASSDRKDEQFF TGTGCCAGCAGTGACCGCAAAGATGAGCAGTTCTTC
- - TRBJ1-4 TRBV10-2 CASNPGTQEEKLFF TGCGCCAGCAACCCCGGGACGCAAGAAGAAAAACTGTTTTTT
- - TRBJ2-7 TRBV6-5 CASSRQRLSYEQYF TGTGCCAGCTCGCGACAAAGACTTTCCTACGAGCAGTACTTC
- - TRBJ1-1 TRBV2 CASNAGRNTEAFF TGTGCCAGCAATGCAGGACGAAACACTGAAGCTTTCTTT
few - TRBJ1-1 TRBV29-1 CSVFRSLNTEAFF TGCAGCGTTTTCCGGAGCCTGAACACTGAAGCTTTCTTT
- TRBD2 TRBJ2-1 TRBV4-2 CASSQRGLAGVEQFF TGTGCCAGCAGCCAGAGGGGACTAGCGGGAGTCGAGCAGTTCTTC
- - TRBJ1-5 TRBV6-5 CASSPGQFQPQHF TGTGCCAGCAGTCCAGGACAGTTTCAGCCCCAGCATTTT
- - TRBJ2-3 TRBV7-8 CASSMRVSTDTQYF TGTGCCAGCAGCATGAGGGTTAGCACAGATACGCAGTATTTT
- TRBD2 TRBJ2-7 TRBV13 CASSRSSGGAREQYF TGTGCCAGCAGCCGTTCTAGCGGGGGGGCTCGCGAGCAGTACTTC
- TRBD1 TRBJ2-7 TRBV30 CAWSVGTGIPYEQYF TGTGCCTGGAGTGTCGGGACAGGGATTCCCTACGAGCAGTACTTC
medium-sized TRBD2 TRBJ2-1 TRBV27 CASSFLLAGEIGVSYNEQFF TGTGCCAGCAGTTTTTTACTAGCGGGAGAGATAGGCGTATCCTACAATGAGCAGTTCTTC
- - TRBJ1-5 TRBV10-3 CAISSPGGNQPQHF TGTGCCATCAGTTCCCCGGGGGGCAATCAGCCCCAGCATTTT
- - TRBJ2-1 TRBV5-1 CASSLADMSSYNEQFF TGCGCCAGCAGCTTGGCCGACATGAGCTCCTACAATGAGCAGTTCTTC
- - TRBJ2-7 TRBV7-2 CASRQGLSYEQYF TGTGCCAGCAGGCAAGGCCTCTCCTACGAGCAGTACTTC
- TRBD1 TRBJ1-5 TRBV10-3 CAAKGQEHQPQHF TGTGCCGCCAAAGGACAGGAACATCAGCCCCAGCATTTT
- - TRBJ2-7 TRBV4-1 CASSHPGQGGSYEQYF TGCGCCAGCAGCCATCCGGGGCAGGGTGGATCCTACGAGCAGTACTTC
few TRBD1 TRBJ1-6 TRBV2 CASSAGQGNSPLHF TGTGCCAGCAGTGCTGGACAGGGGAATTCACCCCTCCACTTT
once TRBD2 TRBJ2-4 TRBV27 CASSSPSGGRSNIQYF TGTGCCAGCAGTTCCCCAAGCGGGGGGAGGTCAAACATTCAGTACTTC
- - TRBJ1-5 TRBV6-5 CASRGIPPNQPQHF TGTGCCAGCAGGGGGATCCCCCCCAATCAGCCCCAGCATTTT
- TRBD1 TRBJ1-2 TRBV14 CASSQASTGSSLLFRYTF TGTGCCAGCAGCCAAGCCTCGACAGGGAGCAGCCTCCTGTTCCGCTACACCTTC